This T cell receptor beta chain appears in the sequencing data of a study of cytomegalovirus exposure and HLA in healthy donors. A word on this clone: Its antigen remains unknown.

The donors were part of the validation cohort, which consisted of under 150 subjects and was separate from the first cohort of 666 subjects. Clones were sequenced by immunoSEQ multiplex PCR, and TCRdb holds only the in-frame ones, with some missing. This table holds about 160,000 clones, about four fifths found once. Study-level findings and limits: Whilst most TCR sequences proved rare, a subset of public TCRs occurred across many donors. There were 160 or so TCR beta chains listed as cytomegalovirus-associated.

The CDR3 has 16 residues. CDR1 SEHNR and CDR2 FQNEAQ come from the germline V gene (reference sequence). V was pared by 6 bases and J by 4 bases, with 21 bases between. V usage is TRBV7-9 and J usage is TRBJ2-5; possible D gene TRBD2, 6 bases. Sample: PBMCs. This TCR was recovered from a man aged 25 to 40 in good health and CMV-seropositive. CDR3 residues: CASSAFEGRSSETQYF. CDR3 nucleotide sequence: TGTGCCAGCAGTGCCTTCGAGGGGAGGAGTTCAGAGACCCAGTACTTC.